The clone carrying this T cell receptor beta chain has a count of ten or more. Antigen unknown. Unique molecular identifier tags were affixed to discrete cDNA molecules. TCRdb analysed the 5' RACE reads with MiXCR anew, one entry per CDR3 protein. The table shows over 50,000 distinct CDR3 sequences, with about a tenth occurring only once. This entry is derived from a study of early T cells in non-severe SARS-CoV-2 infection. About the study: Sequencing was performed on bulk RNA from unsorted whole blood, leaving chains unpaired.

Whole-study results and caveats: The matching step, a VDJdb search, favored anti-spike CD8 responses and missed private and CD4 specificities.

The sequenced sample was whole blood. The receptor was isolated from an adult who was a healthcare worker with PCR-confirmed SARS-CoV-2 infection or an uninfected control (not recorded which).

This CDR3 is CASRGGDTPYEKLFF. The CDR3 DNA reads TGTGCCAGCCGGGGGGGAGACACACCCTATGAAAAACTGTTTTTT. The J gene is TRBJ1-4, the V gene TRBV12-3 or TRBV12-4; maybe TRBD1 (5 bases). V was pared by 8 bases and J by 6 bases, with 19 bases between. The CDR3 has 15 residues.